These T cell receptor beta chains were read from a single sample in a study of synovial regulatory T cells in juvenile arthritis. TCRdb's copy holds only in-frame clones and misses some; the assay was immunoSEQ multiplex PCR. This sample's table has around 10,000 clones. The material sequenced was Treg cells from blood. The receptors shown here come from a donor aged 2-35 years with juvenile idiopathic arthritis. CDR3s include the opening cysteine and the closing phenylalanine or tryptophan. Each record gives: J gene, V gene, clone size, CDR3 protein. The listing skips clone size in some rows; elsewhere it reads once, few, many or a size class.

j_gene: TRBJ1-2; v_gene: TRBV6-1; abundance: .; CDR3aa: CASSPGPGVRGYTF
j_gene: TRBJ1-2; v_gene: TRBV5-4; abundance: .; CDR3aa: CASSPPGQSYGYTF
j_gene: TRBJ2-7; v_gene: TRBV19; abundance: .; CDR3aa: CASSMVRSRGSEQYF
j_gene: TRBJ1-2; v_gene: TRBV6-1; abundance: .; CDR3aa: CASSPTTGFYGYTF
j_gene: TRBJ1-1; v_gene: TRBV5-6; abundance: .; CDR3aa: CASSLVDRMNTEAFF
j_gene: TRBJ2-7; v_gene: TRBV28; abundance: .; CDR3aa: CASSDTGWSYEQYF
j_gene: TRBJ1-4; v_gene: TRBV4-3; abundance: .; CDR3aa: CASSQDGNRAFEKLFF
j_gene: TRBJ1-6; v_gene: TRBV19; abundance: .; CDR3aa: CASSIVAGGNSPLHF
j_gene: TRBJ1-2; v_gene: TRBV6-5; abundance: .; CDR3aa: CASSYQGHGYTF
j_gene: TRBJ2-7; v_gene: TRBV5-1; abundance: .; CDR3aa: CASSLRREGPNEQYF
j_gene: TRBJ2-7; v_gene: TRBV6-5; abundance: .; CDR3aa: CASSPRGTGGEQYF
j_gene: TRBJ1-2; v_gene: TRBV5-4; abundance: .; CDR3aa: CASSFRGVDYGYTF
j_gene: TRBJ2-3; v_gene: TRBV7-3; abundance: .; CDR3aa: CASSRGVVPGADTQYF
j_gene: TRBJ2-7; v_gene: TRBV28; abundance: .; CDR3aa: CATRTEETYEQYF
j_gene: TRBJ2-7; v_gene: TRBV6-1; abundance: .; CDR3aa: CASSEWGTFYEQYF
j_gene: TRBJ2-2; v_gene: TRBV19; abundance: .; CDR3aa: CASRDTGELFF
j_gene: TRBJ2-7; v_gene: TRBV4-1; abundance: .; CDR3aa: CASSQVAGGGAHEQYF
j_gene: TRBJ2-7; v_gene: TRBV7-9; abundance: .; CDR3aa: CASSVGRAYEQYF
j_gene: TRBJ1-1; v_gene: TRBV14; abundance: .; CDR3aa: CASSHAPLGGVSAPEAFF
j_gene: TRBJ1-1; v_gene: TRBV28; abundance: .; CDR3aa: CASSLGLNTEAFF
j_gene: TRBJ1-1; v_gene: TRBV29-1; abundance: .; CDR3aa: CSVSSGGLGSEAFF
j_gene: TRBJ2-7; v_gene: TRBV7-9; abundance: .; CDR3aa: CASSRWTGVPYEQYF
j_gene: TRBJ2-2; v_gene: TRBV28; abundance: .; CDR3aa: CASSLWWGPGTGELFF
j_gene: TRBJ2-7; v_gene: TRBV18; abundance: .; CDR3aa: CASSPLPGTGLHEQYF
j_gene: TRBJ1-1; v_gene: TRBV10-3; abundance: .; CDR3aa: CAISGTGVNTEAFF
j_gene: TRBJ2-3; v_gene: TRBV5-1; abundance: .; CDR3aa: CASGFADTQYF
j_gene: TRBJ2-7; v_gene: TRBV6-1; abundance: .; CDR3aa: CASSDRPPSSYEQYF
j_gene: TRBJ2-7; v_gene: TRBV5-4; abundance: .; CDR3aa: CASSSSGQGYEQYF
j_gene: TRBJ1-3; v_gene: TRBV5-4; abundance: .; CDR3aa: CASSLEQGAGNTIYF
j_gene: TRBJ1-3; v_gene: TRBV4-1; abundance: .; CDR3aa: CASSQDARAGSGNTIYF
j_gene: TRBJ1-1; v_gene: TRBV6-5; abundance: .; CDR3aa: CATRQRSEAFF
j_gene: TRBJ2-2; v_gene: TRBV4-2; abundance: .; CDR3aa: CASSHRGVPTGELFF
j_gene: TRBJ2-7; v_gene: TRBV11-2; abundance: .; CDR3aa: CASSLETGFYEQYF
j_gene: TRBJ1-3; v_gene: TRBV4-3; abundance: .; CDR3aa: CASSQHLAGREDSGNTIYF
j_gene: TRBJ1-2; v_gene: TRBV7-9; abundance: .; CDR3aa: CASTLTGNLNYGYTF
j_gene: TRBJ1-6; v_gene: TRBV5-1; abundance: .; CDR3aa: CASSLVGEGSPLHF
j_gene: TRBJ2-1; v_gene: TRBV28; abundance: .; CDR3aa: CASSSPGLAGGQNEQFF
j_gene: TRBJ1-2; v_gene: TRBV6-5; abundance: .; CDR3aa: CASSYDTSYGYTF
j_gene: TRBJ1-5; v_gene: TRBV4-2; abundance: .; CDR3aa: CASSPEGRFYQPQHF
j_gene: TRBJ2-7; v_gene: TRBV4-2; abundance: .; CDR3aa: CASSQEGAPYSYEQYF
j_gene: TRBJ2-1; v_gene: TRBV10-3; abundance: .; CDR3aa: CAITPTERTNEQFF
j_gene: TRBJ2-7; v_gene: TRBV6-6; abundance: .; CDR3aa: CASSYVHYYEQYF
j_gene: TRBJ2-3; v_gene: TRBV19; abundance: .; CDR3aa: CASSITSPGATQYF
j_gene: TRBJ2-1; v_gene: TRBV19; abundance: .; CDR3aa: CASRLAGGSYNEQFF
j_gene: TRBJ1-6; v_gene: TRBV19; abundance: .; CDR3aa: CASSIVGDSSPLHF
j_gene: TRBJ2-1; v_gene: TRBV28; abundance: .; CDR3aa: CASNEPGLDNNEQFF
j_gene: TRBJ1-3; v_gene: TRBV19; abundance: medium-sized; CDR3aa: CASSSEEGNTIYF
j_gene: TRBJ1-5; v_gene: TRBV19; abundance: .; CDR3aa: CASRTQGVGQPQHF
j_gene: TRBJ2-7; v_gene: TRBV6-1; abundance: .; CDR3aa: CASTQTTVSYEQYF
j_gene: TRBJ2-3; v_gene: TRBV4-2; abundance: .; CDR3aa: CASSQEGIYSTDTQYF
j_gene: TRBJ2-7; v_gene: TRBV5-1; abundance: .; CDR3aa: CASSLVSGAPYEQYF
j_gene: TRBJ2-3; v_gene: TRBV6-1; abundance: .; CDR3aa: CASKVPGTDTQYF
j_gene: TRBJ2-7; v_gene: TRBV18; abundance: .; CDR3aa: CASSPSRSGQRYEQYF
j_gene: TRBJ2-1; v_gene: TRBV14; abundance: .; CDR3aa: CASSAEWRGAYNEQFF